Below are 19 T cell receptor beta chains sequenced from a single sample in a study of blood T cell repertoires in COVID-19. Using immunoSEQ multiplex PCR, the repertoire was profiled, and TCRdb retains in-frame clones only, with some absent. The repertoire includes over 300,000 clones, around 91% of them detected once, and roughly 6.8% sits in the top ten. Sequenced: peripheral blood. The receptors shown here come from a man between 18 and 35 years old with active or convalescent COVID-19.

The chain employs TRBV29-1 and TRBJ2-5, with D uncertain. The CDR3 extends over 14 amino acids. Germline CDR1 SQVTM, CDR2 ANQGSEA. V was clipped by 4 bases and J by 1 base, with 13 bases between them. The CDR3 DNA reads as TGCAGCGTTGGGGCCCGATTGGCCCAAGAGACCCAGTACTTC. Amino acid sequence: CSVGARLAQETQYF.

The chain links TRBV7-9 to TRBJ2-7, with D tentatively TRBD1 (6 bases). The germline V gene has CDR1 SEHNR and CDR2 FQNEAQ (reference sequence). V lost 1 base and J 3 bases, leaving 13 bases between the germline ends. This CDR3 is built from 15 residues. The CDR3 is CASSLVGTSIYEQYF. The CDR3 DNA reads TGTGCCAGCAGCTTAGTCGGGACATCTATCTACGAGCAGTACTTC.

CDR3 loop: CASSLVGTGGPGNTIYF. The CDR3, as DNA: TGTGCCAGCAGTTTAGTAGGGACAGGGGGTCCTGGAAACACCATATATTTT. This chain uses TRBV27 with TRBJ1-3; 11 bases map to TRBD1. V dropped 2 bases and J dropped 2; count of bases not matched to a gene: 5. The CDR3 loop spans 17 amino acids. Per germline, CDR1 MNHEY and CDR2 SMNVEV (reference sequence).

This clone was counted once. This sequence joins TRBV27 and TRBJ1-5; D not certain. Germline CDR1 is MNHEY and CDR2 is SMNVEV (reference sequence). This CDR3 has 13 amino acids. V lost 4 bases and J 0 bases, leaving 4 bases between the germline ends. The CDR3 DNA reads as TGTGCCAGCAGTTCAAATAGCAATCAGCCCCAGCATTTT. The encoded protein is CASSSNSNQPQHF.

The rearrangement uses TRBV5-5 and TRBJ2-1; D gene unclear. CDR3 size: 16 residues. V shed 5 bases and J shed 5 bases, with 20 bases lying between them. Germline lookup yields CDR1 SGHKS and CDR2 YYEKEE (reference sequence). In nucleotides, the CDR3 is TGTGCCAGCAGACAACAACCTATAAGCGTTAACAATGAGCAGTTCTTC. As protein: CASRQQPISVNNEQFF.

CDR3 nucleotide sequence: TGTGCCAGCTCCCTTATGGAGGCGGACACTGAAGCTTTCTTT. Translation gives CASSLMEADTEAFF. The chain combines TRBV18 with TRBJ1-1; D unclear. From germline, CDR1 is KGHSH and CDR2 LQKENI. The CDR3 loop spans 14 amino acids. V was trimmed by 6 bases and J by 3 bases, leaving 14 bases between them.

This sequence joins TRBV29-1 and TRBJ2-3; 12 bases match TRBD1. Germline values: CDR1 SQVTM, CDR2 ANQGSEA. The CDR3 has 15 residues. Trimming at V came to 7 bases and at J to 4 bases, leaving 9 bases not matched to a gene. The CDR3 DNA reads TGCAGCGCCGATGGGGGACAGGGGGCGCCAGATACGCAGTATTTT. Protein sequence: CSADGGQGAPDTQYF.

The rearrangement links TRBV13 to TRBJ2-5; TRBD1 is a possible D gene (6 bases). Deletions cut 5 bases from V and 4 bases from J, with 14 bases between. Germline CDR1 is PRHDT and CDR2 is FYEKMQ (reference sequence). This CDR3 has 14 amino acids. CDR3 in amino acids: CASSLGTFPETQYF. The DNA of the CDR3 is TGTGCCAGCAGCCTCGGGACATTTCCAGAGACCCAGTACTTC.

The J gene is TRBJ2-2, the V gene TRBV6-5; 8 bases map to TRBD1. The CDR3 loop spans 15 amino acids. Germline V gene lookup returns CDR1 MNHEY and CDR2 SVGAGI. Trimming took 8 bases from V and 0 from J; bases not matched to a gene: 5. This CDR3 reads CASSRTGPNTGELFF. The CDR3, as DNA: TGTGCCAGCTCACGGACAGGGCCGAACACCGGGGAGCTGTTTTTT.

The CDR3 DNA sequence: TGTGCCAGCAGCCGGGACAGGGTGCCCTACGAGCAGTACTTC. Its translation: CASSRDRVPYEQYF. V usage is TRBV7-9 and J usage is TRBJ2-7; 9 positions agree with TRBD1. Germline V CDR1 and CDR2: SEHNR, FQNEAQ (reference sequence). The CDR3 totals 14 residues. Unmatched junction bases numbered 4, after V lost 5 bases and J lost 2 bases.

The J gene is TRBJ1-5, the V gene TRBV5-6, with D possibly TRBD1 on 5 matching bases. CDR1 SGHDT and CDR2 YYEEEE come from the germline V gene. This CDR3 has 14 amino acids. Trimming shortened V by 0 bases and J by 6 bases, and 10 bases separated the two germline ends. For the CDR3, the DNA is TGTGCCAGCAGCTTGGGTGGAGGGGTTCAGCCCCAGCATTTT. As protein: CASSLGGGVQPQHF. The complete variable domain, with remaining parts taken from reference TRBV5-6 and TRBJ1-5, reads DAGVTQSPTHLIKTRGQQVTLRCSPKSGHDTVSWYQQALGQGPQFIFQYYEEEERQRGNFPDRFSGHQFPNYSSELNVNALLLGDSALYLCASSLGGGVQPQHFGDGTRLSIL.

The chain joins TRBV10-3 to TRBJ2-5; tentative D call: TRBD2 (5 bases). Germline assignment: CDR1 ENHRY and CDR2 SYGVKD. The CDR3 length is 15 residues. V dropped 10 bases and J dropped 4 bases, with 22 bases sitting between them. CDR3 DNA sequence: TGTGCCACCCGTAGTGGGGAGCTCCGAGGAGAGACCCAGTACTTC. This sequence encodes CATRSGELRGETQYF.

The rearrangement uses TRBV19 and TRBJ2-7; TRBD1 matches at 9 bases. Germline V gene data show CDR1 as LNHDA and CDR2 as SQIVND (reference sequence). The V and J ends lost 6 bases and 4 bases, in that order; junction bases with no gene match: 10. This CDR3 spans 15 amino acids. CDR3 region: CASSRGQGIKYEQYF. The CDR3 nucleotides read TGTGCCAGTAGCCGGGGACAGGGAATAAAGTACGAGCAGTACTTC.

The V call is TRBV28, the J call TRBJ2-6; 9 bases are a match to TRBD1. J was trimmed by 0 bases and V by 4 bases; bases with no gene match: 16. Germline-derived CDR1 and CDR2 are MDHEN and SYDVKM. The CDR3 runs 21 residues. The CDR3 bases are TGTGCCAGCAGTTCAGACAGGGGGACGAGGCCCCCCCTCTCTGGGGCCAACGTCCTGACTTTC. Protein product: CASSSDRGTRPPLSGANVLTF.

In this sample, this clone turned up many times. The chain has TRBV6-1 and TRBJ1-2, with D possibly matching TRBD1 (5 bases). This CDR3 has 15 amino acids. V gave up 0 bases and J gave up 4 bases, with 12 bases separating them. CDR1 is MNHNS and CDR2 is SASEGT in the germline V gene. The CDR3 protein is CASSEAVGAGYGYTF. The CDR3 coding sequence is TGTGCCAGCAGTGAAGCCGTAGGGGCAGGCTATGGCTACACCTTC.

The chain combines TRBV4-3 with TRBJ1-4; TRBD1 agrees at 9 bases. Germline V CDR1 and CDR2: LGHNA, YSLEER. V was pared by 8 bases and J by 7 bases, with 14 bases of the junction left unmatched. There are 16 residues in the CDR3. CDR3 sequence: CASARDRVVAVEKLFF. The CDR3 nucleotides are TGCGCCAGCGCCCGGGACAGGGTGGTGGCGGTTGAAAAACTGTTTTTT.

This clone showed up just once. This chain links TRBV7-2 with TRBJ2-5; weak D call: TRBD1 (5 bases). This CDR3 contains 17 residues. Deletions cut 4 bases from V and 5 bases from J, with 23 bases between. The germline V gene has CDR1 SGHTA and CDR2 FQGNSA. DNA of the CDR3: TGTGCCAGCAGCTCCAGCCGGACAAGGGGATCACTGGAGACCCAGTACTTC. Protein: CASSSSRTRGSLETQYF.

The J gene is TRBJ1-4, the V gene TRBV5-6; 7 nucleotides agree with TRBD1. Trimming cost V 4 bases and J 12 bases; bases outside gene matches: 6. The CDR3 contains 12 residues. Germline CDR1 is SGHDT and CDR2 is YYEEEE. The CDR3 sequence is CASSIGTAELFF. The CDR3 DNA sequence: TGTGCCAGCAGCATAGGGACAGCGGAACTGTTTTTT. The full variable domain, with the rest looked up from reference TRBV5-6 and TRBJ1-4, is DAGVTQSPTHLIKTRGQQVTLRCSPKSGHDTVSWYQQALGQGPQFIFQYYEEEERQRGNFPDRFSGHQFPNYSSELNVNALLLGDSALYLCASSIGTAELFFGSGTQLSVL.

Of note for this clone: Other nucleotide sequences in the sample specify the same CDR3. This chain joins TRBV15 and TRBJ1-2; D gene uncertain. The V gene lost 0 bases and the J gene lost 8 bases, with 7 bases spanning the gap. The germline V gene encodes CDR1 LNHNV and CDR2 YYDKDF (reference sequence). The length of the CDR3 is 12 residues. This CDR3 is CATSRDSGGYTF. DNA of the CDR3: TGTGCCACCAGCAGAGACAGCGGAGGCTACACCTTC. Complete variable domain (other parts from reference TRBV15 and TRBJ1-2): DAMVIQNPRYQVTQFGKPVTLSCSQTLNHNVMYWYQQKSSQAPKLLFHYYDKDFNNEADTPDNFQSRRPNTSFCFLDIRSPGLGDTAMYLCATSRDSGGYTFGSGTRLTVV.